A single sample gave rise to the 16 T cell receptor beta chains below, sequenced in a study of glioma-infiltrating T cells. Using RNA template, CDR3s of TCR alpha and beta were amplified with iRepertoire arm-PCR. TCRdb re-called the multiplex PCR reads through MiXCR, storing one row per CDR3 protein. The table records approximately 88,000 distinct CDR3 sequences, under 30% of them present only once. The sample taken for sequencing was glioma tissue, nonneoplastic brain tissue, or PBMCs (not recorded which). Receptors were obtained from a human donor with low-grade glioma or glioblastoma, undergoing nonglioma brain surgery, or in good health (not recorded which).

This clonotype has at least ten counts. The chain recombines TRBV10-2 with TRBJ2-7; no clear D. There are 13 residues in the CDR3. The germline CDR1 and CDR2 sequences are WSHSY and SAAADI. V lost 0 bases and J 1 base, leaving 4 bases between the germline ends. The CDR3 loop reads CASSESVSYEQYF. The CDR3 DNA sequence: TGCGCCAGCAGTGAGTCAGTTTCCTACGAGCAGTACTTC.

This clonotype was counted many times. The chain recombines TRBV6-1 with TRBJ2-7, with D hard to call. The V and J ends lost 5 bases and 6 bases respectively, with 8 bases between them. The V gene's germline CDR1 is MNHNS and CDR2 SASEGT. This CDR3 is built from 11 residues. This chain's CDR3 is CASSRAFEQYF. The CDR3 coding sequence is TGTGCCAGCAGTCGGGCCTTCGAGCAGTACTTC.

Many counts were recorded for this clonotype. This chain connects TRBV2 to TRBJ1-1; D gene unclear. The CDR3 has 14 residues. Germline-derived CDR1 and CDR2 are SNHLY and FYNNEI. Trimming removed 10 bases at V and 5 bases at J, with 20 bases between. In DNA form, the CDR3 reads TGTGCCACCTCACAGCCCGGGAGAACGACTGAAGCTTTCTTT. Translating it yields CATSQPGRTTEAFF.

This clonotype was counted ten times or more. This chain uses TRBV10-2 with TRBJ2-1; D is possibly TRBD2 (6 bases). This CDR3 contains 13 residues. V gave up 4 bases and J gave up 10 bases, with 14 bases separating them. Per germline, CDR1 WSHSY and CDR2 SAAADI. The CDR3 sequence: CASSARAGGEQFF. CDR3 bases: TGCGCCAGCAGTGCGCGGGCAGGAGGGGAGCAGTTCTTC.

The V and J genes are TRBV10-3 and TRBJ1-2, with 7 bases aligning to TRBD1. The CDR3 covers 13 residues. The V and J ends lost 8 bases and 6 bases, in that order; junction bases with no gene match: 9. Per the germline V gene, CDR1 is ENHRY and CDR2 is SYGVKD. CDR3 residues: CAIPKTGSHGYTF. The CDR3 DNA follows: TGTGCCATCCCAAAGACAGGGTCTCATGGCTACACCTTC.

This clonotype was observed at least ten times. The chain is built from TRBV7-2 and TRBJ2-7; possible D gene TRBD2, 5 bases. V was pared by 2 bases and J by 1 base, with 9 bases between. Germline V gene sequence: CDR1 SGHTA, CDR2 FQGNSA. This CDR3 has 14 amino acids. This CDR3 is CASSLWQRSYEQYF. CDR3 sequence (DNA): TGTGCCAGCAGCTTATGGCAGCGGTCCTACGAGCAGTACTTC.

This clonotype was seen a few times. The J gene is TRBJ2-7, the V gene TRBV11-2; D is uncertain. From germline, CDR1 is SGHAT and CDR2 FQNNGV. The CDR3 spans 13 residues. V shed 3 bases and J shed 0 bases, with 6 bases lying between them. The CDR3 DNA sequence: TGTGCCAGCAGCTTTGGCGGCTCCTACGAGCAGTACTTC. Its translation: CASSFGGSYEQYF.

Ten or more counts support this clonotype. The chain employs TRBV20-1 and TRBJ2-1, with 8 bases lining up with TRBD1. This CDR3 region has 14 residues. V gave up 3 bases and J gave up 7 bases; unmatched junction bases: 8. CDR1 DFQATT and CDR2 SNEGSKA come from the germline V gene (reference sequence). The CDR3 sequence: CSASRRQGSNEQFF. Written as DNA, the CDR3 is TGCAGTGCTAGTCGTAGACAGGGGTCAAATGAGCAGTTCTTC.

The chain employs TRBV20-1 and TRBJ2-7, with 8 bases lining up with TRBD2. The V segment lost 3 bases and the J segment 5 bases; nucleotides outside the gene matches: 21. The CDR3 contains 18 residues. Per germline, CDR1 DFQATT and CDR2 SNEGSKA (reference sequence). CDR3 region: CSARAGVGLAGDWNEQYF. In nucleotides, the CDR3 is TGCAGTGCTAGGGCCGGGGTAGGACTAGCCGGGGATTGGAACGAGCAGTACTTC.

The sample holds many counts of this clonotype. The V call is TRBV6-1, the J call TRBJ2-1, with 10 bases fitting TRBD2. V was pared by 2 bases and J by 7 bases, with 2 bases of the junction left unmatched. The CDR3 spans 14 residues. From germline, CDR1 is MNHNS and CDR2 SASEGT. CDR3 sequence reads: CASSELAGANEQFF. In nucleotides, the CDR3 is TGTGCCAGCAGTGAACTAGCGGGAGCAAATGAGCAGTTCTTC.

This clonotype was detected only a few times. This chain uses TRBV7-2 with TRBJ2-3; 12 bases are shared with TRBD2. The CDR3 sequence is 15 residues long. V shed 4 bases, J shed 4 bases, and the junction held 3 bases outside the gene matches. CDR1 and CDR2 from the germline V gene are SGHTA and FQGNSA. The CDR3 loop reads CASSWTSGASDTQYF. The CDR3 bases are TGTGCCAGCAGCTGGACTAGCGGGGCTTCAGATACGCAGTATTTT.

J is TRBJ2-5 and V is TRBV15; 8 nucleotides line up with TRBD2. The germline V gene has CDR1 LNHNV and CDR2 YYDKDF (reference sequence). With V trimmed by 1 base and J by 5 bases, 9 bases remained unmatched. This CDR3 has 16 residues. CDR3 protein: CATSRGTSGGRETQYF. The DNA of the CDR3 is TGTGCCACCAGCAGAGGAACTAGCGGCGGGCGGGAGACCCAGTACTTC.

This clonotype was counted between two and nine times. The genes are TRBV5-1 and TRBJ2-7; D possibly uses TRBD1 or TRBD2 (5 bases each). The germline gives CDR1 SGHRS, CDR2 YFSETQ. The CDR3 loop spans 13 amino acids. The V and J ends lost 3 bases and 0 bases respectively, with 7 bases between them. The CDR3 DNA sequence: TGCGCCAGCAGCTGGGACGGCTCCTACGAGCAGTACTTC. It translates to CASSWDGSYEQYF.

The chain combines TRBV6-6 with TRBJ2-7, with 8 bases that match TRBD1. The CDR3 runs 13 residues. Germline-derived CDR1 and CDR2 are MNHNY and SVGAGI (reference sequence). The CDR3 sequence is CVSSPQGAYEQYF. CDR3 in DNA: TGTGTTAGCAGTCCACAGGGGGCCTACGAGCAGTACTTC.

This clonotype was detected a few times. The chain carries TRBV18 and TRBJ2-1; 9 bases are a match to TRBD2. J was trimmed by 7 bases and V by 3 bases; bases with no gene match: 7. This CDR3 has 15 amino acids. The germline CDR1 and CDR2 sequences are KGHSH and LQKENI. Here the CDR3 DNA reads TGTGCCAGCTCACCCCCCGGGACTAGCTTTAATGAGCAGTTCTTC. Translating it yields CASSPPGTSFNEQFF.

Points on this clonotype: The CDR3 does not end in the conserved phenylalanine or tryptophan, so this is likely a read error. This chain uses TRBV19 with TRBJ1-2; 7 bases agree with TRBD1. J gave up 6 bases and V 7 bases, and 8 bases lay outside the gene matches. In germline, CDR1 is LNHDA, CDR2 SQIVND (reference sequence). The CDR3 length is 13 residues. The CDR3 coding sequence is TGTGCCAGTAATACGGACAGGAGCCATGGCTACACCCTC. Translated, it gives CASNTDRSHGYTL.